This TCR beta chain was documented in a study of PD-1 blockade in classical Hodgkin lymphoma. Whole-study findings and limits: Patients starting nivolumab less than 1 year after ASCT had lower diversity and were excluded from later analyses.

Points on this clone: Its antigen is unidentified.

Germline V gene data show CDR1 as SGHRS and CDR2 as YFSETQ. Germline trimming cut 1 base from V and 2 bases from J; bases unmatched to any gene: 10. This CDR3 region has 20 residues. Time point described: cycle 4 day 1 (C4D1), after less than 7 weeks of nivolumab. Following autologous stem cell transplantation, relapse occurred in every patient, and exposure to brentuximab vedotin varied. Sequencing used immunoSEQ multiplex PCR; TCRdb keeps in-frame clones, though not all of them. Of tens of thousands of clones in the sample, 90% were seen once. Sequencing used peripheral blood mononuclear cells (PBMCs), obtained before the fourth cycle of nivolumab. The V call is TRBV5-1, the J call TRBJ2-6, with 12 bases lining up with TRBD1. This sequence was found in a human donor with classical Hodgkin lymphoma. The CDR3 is CASSLRSRGQGAAGANVLTF. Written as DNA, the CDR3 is TGCGCCAGCAGCTTGAGGTCCCGGGGACAGGGGGCAGCTGGGGCCAACGTCCTGACTTTC. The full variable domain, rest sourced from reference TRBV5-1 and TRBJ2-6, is KAGVTQTPRYLIKTRGQQVTLSCSPISGHRSVSWYQQTPGQGLQFLFEYFSETQRNKGNFPGRFSGRQFSNSRSEMNVSTLELGDSALYLCASSLRSRGQGAAGANVLTFGAGSRLTVL.